The rows below give T cell receptor beta chains drawn from one sample of a study of blood T cell repertoires in COVID-19. Data came from immunoSEQ multiplex PCR; TCRdb stores just in-frame clones and leaves some out. The table records a few hundred thousand clones, around 87% of them present only once. The sample taken for sequencing was PBMCs or T cells enriched from blood (not recorded which). The source is a woman younger than 30 with acute COVID-19. Both conserved end residues are part of each CDR3. The order of the fields is D gene, V gene, J gene, clone size, CDR3 protein, CDR3 DNA. A D gene is named only where the DNA matches it firmly. Part of the rows lack a size; the others show once, few, many or a class for expanded clones.

>NA|TRBV19|TRBJ1-3|NA
CASSTSPLLAAGNTIYF
TGTGCCAGTAGTACTTCTCCCCTACTGGCGGCTGGAAACACCATATATTTT
>TRBD2|TRBV3-1/TRBV3-2|TRBJ2-7|NA
CASSQGLAGFYEQYF
TGTGCCAGCAGCCAAGGACTAGCGGGATTTTACGAGCAGTACTTC
>TRBD1|TRBV6-4|TRBJ1-1|NA
CASSGGQGTEAFF
TGTGCCAGCAGTGGGGGACAGGGCACTGAAGCTTTCTTT
>NA|TRBV28|TRBJ2-3|NA
CASSGVGGIRDTQYF
TGTGCCAGCAGTGGGGTGGGCGGGATAAGGGATACGCAGTATTTT
>TRBD1|TRBV27|TRBJ1-2|NA
CASSSIGTGGYGYTF
TGTGCCAGCAGTTCTATAGGGACAGGGGGGTATGGCTACACCTTC
>TRBD2|TRBV2|TRBJ2-1|once
CASRELWTSGYNEQFF
TGTGCCAGCAGAGAGTTATGGACTAGCGGGTACAATGAGCAGTTCTTC
>NA|TRBV19|TRBJ1-6|NA
CASSKGAQQEYNSPLHF
TGTGCCAGTAGTAAAGGGGCACAACAGGAGTATAATTCACCCCTCCACTTT
>NA|TRBV5-1|TRBJ1-3|NA
CASRVGAGNTIYF
TGCGCCAGCAGAGTAGGAGCTGGAAACACCATATATTTT
>NA|TRBV7-9|TRBJ1-2|NA
CASSLVSRGYTF
TGTGCCAGCAGCTTAGTAAGCCGAGGCTACACCTTC
>NA|TRBV5-8|TRBJ2-7|NA
CASSRDWFDEQYF
TGTGCCAGCAGCCGGGACTGGTTCGACGAGCAGTACTTC
>NA|TRBV5-8|TRBJ1-4|NA
CASSSSGTTNEKLFF
TGTGCCAGCAGCTCTTCAGGAACAACTAATGAAAAACTGTTTTTT
>NA|TRBV19|TRBJ1-6|NA
CASSVPSGYYNSPLHF
TGTGCCAGTAGTGTGCCGAGCGGTTACTATAATTCACCCCTCCACTTT
>TRBD1|TRBV5-1|TRBJ1-3|NA
CASSRDREGGNTIYF
TGCGCCAGCAGCCGGGACAGGGAGGGTGGAAACACCATATATTTT
>TRBD1|TRBV6-4|TRBJ1-5|NA
CASGQDSNQPQHF
TGTGCCAGCGGACAGGATAGCAATCAGCCCCAGCATTTT
>TRBD2|TRBV6-4|TRBJ2-2|NA
CASSHLAGATGELFF
TGTGCCAGCAGTCACCTAGCGGGAGCCACCGGGGAGCTGTTTTTT
>NA|TRBV7-2|TRBJ1-2|NA
CASSLMGADGYTF
TGTGCCAGCAGCTTAATGGGGGCGGATGGCTACACCTTC
>NA|TRBV6-5|TRBJ2-1|NA
CASSYRGEQFF
TGTGCCAGCAGTTACAGAGGTGAGCAGTTCTTC
>NA|TRBV7-6|TRBJ1-2|NA
CASSERGGYGYTF
TGTGCCAGCAGCGAACGAGGGGGCTATGGCTACACCTTC
>TRBD2|TRBV5-1|TRBJ2-1|NA
CASSQKPASGYNEQFF
TGCGCCAGCAGCCAAAAACCGGCTAGCGGGTACAATGAGCAGTTCTTC
>NA|TRBV5-4|TRBJ1-1|NA
CASSLRAGITNTEAFF
TGTGCCAGCAGCTTGAGAGCCGGGATCACGAACACTGAAGCTTTCTTT
>NA|TRBV11-2|TRBJ2-2|NA
CASSYRGGTGELFF
TGTGCCAGCAGTTACAGGGGGGGGACCGGGGAGCTGTTTTTT
>NA|TRBV25-1|TRBJ1-4|NA
CASTGGVGRDEKLFF
TGTGCCAGCACCGGGGGAGTTGGGAGGGATGAAAAACTGTTTTTT
>NA|TRBV6-5|TRBJ1-1|once
CASSYLSAARAEAFF
TGTGCCAGCAGTTACCTGTCCGCCGCCCGGGCTGAAGCTTTCTTT
>NA|TRBV13|TRBJ1-1|NA
CASSLLVNTEAFF
TGTGCCAGCAGCTTATTAGTGAACACTGAAGCTTTCTTT
>TRBD1|TRBV27|TRBJ2-7|NA
CASSLQGQGSYEQYF
TGTGCCAGCAGTTTACAGGGACAGGGTTCCTACGAGCAGTACTTC
>NA|TRBV28|TRBJ1-5|NA
CASSPPGGDQPQHF
TGTGCCAGCAGTCCCCCCGGGGGGGATCAGCCCCAGCATTTT
>NA|TRBV28|TRBJ1-2|NA
CASRGRVYGYTF
TGTGCCAGCCGAGGGCGGGTCTATGGCTACACCTTC
>TRBD1|TRBV6-1|TRBJ2-7|NA
CASSEDEGASYEQYF
TGTGCCAGCAGTGAAGATGAGGGGGCCTCCTACGAGCAGTACTTC
>TRBD1|TRBV7-9|TRBJ1-2|NA
CASSPQGSDGYTF
TGTGCCAGCAGTCCACAGGGGTCGGATGGCTACACCTTC
>TRBD2|TRBV4-1|TRBJ2-1|NA
CASSQDPHNVAGLPFF
TGCGCCAGCAGCCAAGATCCCCATAACGTAGCGGGACTACCGTTCTTC